This T cell receptor (beta chain) was sequenced for a study of cytomegalovirus exposure and HLA in healthy donors. Points on this clone: The antigen remains unidentified.

General study findings and limits: Relative to equally common others, HLA-associated TCR beta chains showed greater clonal expansion in a later analysis.

CDR1 is SGHDT and CDR2 is YYEEEE in the germline V gene. V dropped 1 base and J dropped 1 base, with 9 bases sitting between them. The length of the CDR3 is 15 residues. PCR was performed using 60 Vbeta and 13 Jbeta primers. This table comes from immunoSEQ multiplex PCR, and its TCRdb copy is limited to in-frame clones, with some not included. The sample has just over 150,000 clones, 75% to 80% seen once. This TCR derives from a woman in her thirties or forties in good health and CMV-seronegative. This chain uses TRBV5-6 with TRBJ1-5, with D hard to call. The source material was PBMCs. The CDR3 nucleotides are TGTGCCAGCAGCTTGCGGGTAGGCAGCAATCAGCCCCAGCATTTT. It specifies CASSLRVGSNQPQHF. The whole variable domain, filled in from reference TRBV5-6 and TRBJ1-5, reads DAGVTQSPTHLIKTRGQQVTLRCSPKSGHDTVSWYQQALGQGPQFIFQYYEEEERQRGNFPDRFSGHQFPNYSSELNVNALLLGDSALYLCASSLRVGSNQPQHFGDGTRLSIL.